The 31 T cell receptor beta chains below come from one sample, sequenced in a study of beta chain features in type 1 diabetes. The antigens of these receptors remain unknown. General study results and limits: When Type 1 diabetes patients were examined, their TCRB CDR3s proved moderately but significantly shorter in all four CD4+ subsets.

Expressed TCRB transcripts were sequenced because the isolated RNA had all been reverse transcribed beforehand. Data came from immunoSEQ multiplex PCR; TCRdb stores just in-frame clones and leaves some out. The repertoire holds roughly 330,000 clones, roughly 12% seen once, with over 0.014% in the top ten. The sequencing input was naive CD4+ T cells from blood. These TCRs come from a woman aged 18 to 35 with type 1 diabetes.

This clone was found a few times. The chain carries TRBV6-5 and TRBJ2-3; 12 nucleotides match TRBD2. Germline CDR1 is MNHEY and CDR2 is SVGAGI. This CDR3 is 16 amino acids long. V shed 2 bases, J shed 3 bases, and the junction held 3 bases outside the gene matches. In DNA, the CDR3 is TGTGCCAGCAGTTACGCCCTAGCGGGAGGGACAGATACGCAGTATTTT. It specifies CASSYALAGGTDTQYF.

This rearrangement joins TRBV6-5 to TRBJ2-3; TRBD2 matches 11 bases. The V segment lost 7 bases and the J segment 2 bases; nucleotides outside the gene matches: 5. This CDR3 spans 15 amino acids. Germline values: CDR1 MNHEY, CDR2 SVGAGI. The CDR3 DNA reads as TGTGCCAGCACGAGACTAGCGGGACTCACAGATACGCAGTATTTT. Protein: CASTRLAGLTDTQYF.

There are a few counts of this clone. DNA for the CDR3: TGTGCCAGCAGCGAGGGAGGAGGGGGCAAAGGGAATCAGCCCCAGCATTTT. This encodes CASSEGGGGKGNQPQHF. This chain connects TRBV7-2 to TRBJ1-5; 7 nucleotides match TRBD1. Germline assignment: CDR1 SGHTA and CDR2 FQGNSA. The ends lost 5 bases at V and 4 bases at J; junction bases unmatched: 14. There are 17 residues in the CDR3.

The rearrangement uses TRBV7-8 and TRBJ1-1; 7 nucleotides line up with TRBD1. Losses at the gene ends were 10 bases for V and 3 bases for J; bases not matched to a gene: 8. The CDR3 has 13 residues. The germline V gene has CDR1 SGHVS and CDR2 FQNEAQ. CDR3 in DNA: TGTGCCACCAAAAGGGGGCTGGACACTGAAGCTTTCTTT. This encodes CATKRGLDTEAFF.

This clone was seen only a few times. V is TRBV6-5 and J is TRBJ2-7, with 9 bases fitting TRBD1. The CDR3 spans 15 residues. Germline V gene sequence: CDR1 MNHEY, CDR2 SVGAGI. The J segment lost 3 bases and the V segment lost 2 bases, leaving 5 bases of the junction unmatched. The CDR3 reads CASSYASTGGYEQYV. The CDR3 DNA reads TGTGCCAGCAGTTACGCCTCGACAGGGGGCTACGAGCAGTACGTC.

This clone showed up just a few times. This chain links TRBV30 with TRBJ2-1, with TRBD1 matching 7 bases. Germline lookup yields CDR1 GTSNPN and CDR2 SVGIG (reference sequence). The trim removed 5 bases at V and 2 bases at J, leaving 6 bases unmatched. This CDR3 spans 14 amino acids. DNA for the CDR3: TGTGCCTGGTGGGGACAGAGGACCTACAATGAGCAGTTCTTC. Encoded protein: CAWWGQRTYNEQFF.

This clone was seen a handful of times. This rearrangement joins TRBV11-2 to TRBJ1-2; D unclear. This CDR3 is built from 13 residues. V was shortened by 2 bases and J by 4 bases, with 8 bases between the two germline ends. Germline V lookup: CDR1 SGHAT, CDR2 FQNNGV. CDR3 in amino acids: CASSLSSSYGYTF. The DNA of the CDR3 is TGTGCCAGCAGCTTATCCAGTTCCTATGGCTACACCTTC.

This clone came up a few times. The chain combines TRBV5-1 with TRBJ2-2, with D hard to call. This CDR3 has 16 residues. V was pared by 0 bases and J by 0 bases, with 9 bases between. Per germline, CDR1 SGHRS and CDR2 YFSETQ. The CDR3 DNA reads TGCGCCAGCAGCTTGGCTACTTTGGCGAACACCGGGGAGCTGTTTTTT. It specifies CASSLATLANTGELFF.

This clone has only a few counts. The chain links TRBV5-6 to TRBJ1-1; D uncertain. The CDR3 extends over 15 amino acids. Trimming pared 0 bases from V and 5 bases from J, leaving 14 bases between. Germline V CDR1 and CDR2: SGHDT, YYEEEE. In DNA, the CDR3 is TGTGCCAGCAGCTTGGCCGCCAGCGGTCGGACTGAAGCTTTCTTT. Protein sequence: CASSLAASGRTEAFF.

This clone has more than one count but fewer than ten. This chain uses TRBV5-1 with TRBJ2-4, with D perhaps TRBD1 (5 bases). The length of the CDR3 is 14 residues. V gave up 6 bases and J gave up 1 base, with 11 bases separating them. Germline V gene data show CDR1 as SGHRS and CDR2 as YFSETQ. The chain's CDR3 is CASKDPGAKNIQYF. The CDR3 nucleotides read TGCGCCAGCAAGGACCCAGGGGCCAAAAACATTCAGTACTTC.

This rearrangement joins TRBV11-3 to TRBJ1-1; D call uncertain. This CDR3 is 13 amino acids long. Germline CDR1 and CDR2: SGHNT and YENEEA. Trimming took off 5 bases at V and 0 bases at J, with 7 bases between the two ends. CDR3 sequence: CASSVTVNTEAFF. CDR3 DNA sequence: TGTGCCAGCAGCGTAACAGTGAACACTGAAGCTTTCTTT.

The J gene is TRBJ2-3, the V gene TRBV6-6, with TRBD1 as a possible D gene (6 bases). The CDR3 loop spans 13 amino acids. Trimming removed 10 bases at V and 1 base at J, with 12 bases between. Germline V lookup: CDR1 MNHNY, CDR2 SVGAGI (reference sequence). The CDR3 sequence is CATRDTRTDTQYF. In DNA, the CDR3 is TGTGCCACCCGGGACACACGCACAGATACGCAGTATTTT.

This clone has more than one count but fewer than ten. V and J are TRBV7-9 and TRBJ2-7; D gene unclear. The CDR3 totals 14 residues. Between the trimmed V and J ends, which lost 1 base and 2 bases, there was a span of 9 bases. Germline lookup yields CDR1 SEHNR and CDR2 FQNEAQ (reference sequence). The CDR3 spells CASSLGAATYEQYF. CDR3 sequence (DNA): TGTGCCAGCAGCTTAGGGGCAGCTACCTACGAGCAGTACTTC. The variable domain in full, completed from reference TRBV7-9 and TRBJ2-7, reads DTGVSQNPRHKITKRGQNVTFRCDPISEHNRLYWYRQTLGQGPEFLTYFQNEAQLEKSRLLSDRFSAERPKGSFSTLEIQRTEQGDSAMYLCASSLGAATYEQYFGPGTRLTVT.

In this sample, this clone turned up a few times. The genes are TRBV19 and TRBJ2-3; no clear D. The length of the CDR3 is 13 residues. From germline, CDR1 is LNHDA and CDR2 SQIVND (reference sequence). With 1 base removed from V and 5 bases from J, the gap between germline ends came to 7 bases. CDR3 sequence: CASSIGTVDTQYF. The CDR3 DNA reads as TGTGCCAGTAGTATAGGTACAGTAGATACGCAGTATTTT.

The chain recombines TRBV5-1 with TRBJ1-1, with 10 bases fitting TRBD1. The CDR3 is 14 residues long. Germline CDR1 and CDR2: SGHRS and YFSETQ. V was clipped by 4 bases and J by 2 bases; unmatched bases: 2. The CDR3 coding sequence is TGCGCCAGCAGCCGGGACAGGGGTAACACTGAAGCTTTCTTT. The encoded protein is CASSRDRGNTEAFF.

The rearrangement links TRBV6-6 to TRBJ1-1; 9 bases are a match to TRBD1. V lost 6 bases to trimming and J lost 1 base; unmatched junction nucleotides: 3. The CDR3 loop spans 14 amino acids. Germline V gene lookup returns CDR1 MNHNY and CDR2 SVGAGI (reference sequence). The CDR3 nucleotides are TGTGCCAGCAGCCCGGGACAGGGGAACACTGAAGCTTTCTTT. Amino acids: CASSPGQGNTEAFF.

V is TRBV28 and J is TRBJ1-5; perhaps TRBD1 as D (6 bases). The V gene's germline CDR1 is MDHEN and CDR2 SYDVKM. This CDR3 comprises 15 residues. V lost 6 bases, J lost 7 bases, and 19 bases lay in between. The CDR3 sequence is CASRLPDRKGQPQHF. The DNA of the CDR3 is TGTGCCAGCAGGTTGCCTGACAGGAAGGGGCAGCCCCAGCATTTT.

The chain joins TRBV9 to TRBJ2-2; 10 positions match TRBD2. V lost 0 bases to trimming and J lost 4 bases; unmatched junction nucleotides: 6. The CDR3 runs to 17 residues. In germline, CDR1 is SGDLS, CDR2 YYNGEE. The CDR3 DNA follows: TGTGCCAGCAGCGTAGGAAGCGGGAGGGCCACCACCGGGGAGCTGTTTTTT. It yields the protein CASSVGSGRATTGELFF.

This clone appeared a few times. The chain is built from TRBV7-2 and TRBJ2-2; unclear D gene. V lost 2 bases and J 3 bases, leaving 4 bases between the germline ends. The V gene's germline CDR1 is SGHTA and CDR2 FQGNSA. This CDR3 is built from 13 residues. CDR3 sequence: CASSLYHTGELFF. CDR3 DNA sequence: TGTGCCAGCAGCTTATATCACACCGGGGAGCTGTTTTTT.

The rearrangement links TRBV27 to TRBJ2-1; D might be TRBD1 (5 bases). Germline V gives CDR1 MNHEY, CDR2 SMNVEV (reference sequence). V was trimmed by 6 bases and J by 4 bases, leaving 22 bases between them. There are 17 residues in the CDR3. DNA for the CDR3: TGTGCCAGCAGCCGAGACAGAGGTACAATGAGGTACAATGAGCAGTTCTTC. Encoded protein: CASSRDRGTMRYNEQFF.

This clone was observed a few times. The rearrangement uses TRBV11-2 and TRBJ2-1; possibly TRBD2 for D (6 bases). The CDR3 is 14 amino acids. V lost 7 bases and J 2 bases, leaving 12 bases between the germline ends. Germline CDR1 SGHAT, CDR2 FQNNGV. CDR3 coding DNA: TGTGCCAGCACCGGGGGAGCAACCTACAATGAGCAGTTCTTC. Encoded protein: CASTGGATYNEQFF.

The CDR3 DNA reads as TGTGCCAGCTTCCGACAGGGGGATGACTATGGCTACACCTTC. It encodes CASFRQGDDYGYTF. The chain recombines TRBV18 with TRBJ1-2; 9 bases line up with TRBD1. Looked up from germline, CDR1 is KGHSH and CDR2 is LQKENI. The CDR3 is 14 residues long. The V and J ends lost 7 bases and 3 bases, in that order; junction bases with no gene match: 6.

The genes are TRBV7-6 and TRBJ2-1; 7 bases agree with TRBD1. Germline loops: CDR1 SGHVS, CDR2 FNYEAQ. The CDR3 contains 16 residues. Trimming removed 1 base from V and 5 bases from J; junction bases left unmatched: 8. The CDR3 DNA sequence: TGTGCCAGCAGCTTAGGGGGCAGGGGGTTCGACAATGAGCAGTTCTTC. Its translation is CASSLGGRGFDNEQFF.

This clone was observed a handful of times. The junction departs from germline at one end; a sequencing error may be responsible. The chain couples TRBV29-1 to TRBJ1-2, with D maybe TRBD1 (6 bases). The CDR3 extends over 14 amino acids. CDR1 SQVTM and CDR2 ANQGSEA come from the germline V gene. In DNA, the CDR3 is TGCAGCGTGGAAGACAGGACTACTAACTATGGCTACACCTTC. Translated, it gives CSVEDRTTNYGYTF.

This clone was recorded a few times. The junction differs from germline at one of its ends, possibly a read error. This chain links TRBV27 with TRBJ2-1; 9 bases line up with TRBD2. The germline CDR1 and CDR2 sequences are MNHEY and SMNVEV (reference sequence). The length of the CDR3 is 12 residues. The CDR3 bases are TGTGCCAGCAGTTTCATAGCGGGAGAGGGGGTCTTC. Protein: CASSFIAGEGVF.

CDR3 in DNA: TGTGCCAGCAGTCACAGACAGGGATCTGGAAACACCATATATTTT. Residues: CASSHRQGSGNTIYF. V and J are TRBV6-6 and TRBJ1-3, with TRBD1 matching over 7 bases. The CDR3 consists of 15 residues. The trim removed 5 bases at V and 1 base at J, leaving 5 bases unmatched. Germline assignment: CDR1 MNHNY and CDR2 SVGAGI (reference sequence).

This sequence joins TRBV27 and TRBJ1-2; 7 positions agree with TRBD1. The CDR3 is made up of 15 amino acids. Trimming took 3 bases from V and 0 from J; bases not matched to a gene: 4. Looked up from germline, CDR1 is MNHEY and CDR2 is SMNVEV (reference sequence). Written as DNA, the CDR3 is TGTGCCAGCAGTTTGGGCAGGGGGGCTAACTATGGCTACACCTTC. Amino acid sequence: CASSLGRGANYGYTF.

This clone was seen more than once but under ten times. The chain uses TRBV5-4 and TRBJ1-1, with D perhaps TRBD1 (6 bases). Trimming removed 4 bases from V and 1 base from J, with 11 bases in between. The CDR3 has 14 residues. Germline V CDR1 and CDR2: SGHNT, YYREEE (reference sequence). The CDR3 DNA reads as TGTGCCAGCAGCCTGGACAGCCAGAACACTGAAGCTTTCTTT. Translating gives CASSLDSQNTEAFF.

The chain recombines TRBV19 with TRBJ1-5, with 9 nucleotides matching TRBD1. Germline V gene sequence: CDR1 LNHDA, CDR2 SQIVND (reference sequence). This CDR3 is built from 15 residues. The V segment lost 3 bases and the J segment 2 bases; nucleotides outside the gene matches: 2. For the CDR3, the DNA is TGTGCCAGTAGTATGGGACAGGGTGGCAATCAGCCCCAGCATTTT. Translation gives CASSMGQGGNQPQHF.

This chain uses TRBV7-9 with TRBJ2-5, with D possibly being TRBD2 (5 bases). V lost 2 bases and J 1 base, leaving 11 bases between the germline ends. From germline, CDR1 is SEHNR and CDR2 FQNEAQ (reference sequence). The length of the CDR3 is 15 residues. The CDR3 sequence: CASSLLNLAQETQYF. The CDR3 coding sequence is TGTGCCAGCAGCTTATTAAATCTAGCCCAAGAGACCCAGTACTTC.

The J gene is TRBJ2-3, the V gene TRBV9; D call uncertain. V gave up 6 bases and J gave up 2 bases, with 13 bases separating them. This CDR3 has 14 residues. Germline assignment: CDR1 SGDLS and CDR2 YYNGEE. CDR3 nucleotide sequence: TGTGCCAGCAACCGCGACGGAGTCACAGATACGCAGTATTTT. Its protein is CASNRDGVTDTQYF.